Listed below are T cell receptor beta chains from one sample, sequenced in a study of identical twins. TCRdb re-called the 5' RACE reads with MiXCR, one entry per CDR3 protein. The sample carries approximately 500,000 distinct CDR3 sequences, 24% recorded once. The same data also went into a second study, on T cells expressing NK-cell markers.

The source material was CD4+ T cells sorted from blood. The receptors stem from a woman under 30 in good health. The CDR3 runs from the conserved cysteine through the conserved F or W.

v_gene	j_gene	len	CDR3aa
TRBV6-5	TRBJ1-2	15	CASSTSKTGSSGYTF
TRBV6-1	TRBJ2-1	12	CASTQSYNEQFF
TRBV12-3/TRBV12-4	TRBJ2-7	14	CASSLAQGRGEQYF
TRBV24-1	TRBJ1-1	16	CATSDSRQGGWTEAFF
TRBV12-3/TRBV12-4	TRBJ2-1	12	CASSLGRWEQFF
TRBV5-5	TRBJ1-5	12	CPSAPAHQPQHF
TRBV27	TRBJ2-7	14	CASSYSGQGIEQYF
TRBV10-2	TRBJ2-7	12	CASSEGVGEQYF
TRBV5-1	TRBJ2-3	14	CASSSGTSFDTQYF
TRBV7-9	TRBJ2-1	15	CASSEAGGSYNEQFF
TRBV5-1	TRBJ2-1	13	CASSSSPTDEQFF
TRBV7-9	TRBJ1-1	13	CASSYSLGTEAFF
TRBV6-5	TRBJ2-4	15	CASSYSSGTRVIQYF
TRBV7-2	TRBJ2-3	15	CASSFSGQSTDTQYF
TRBV12-3/TRBV12-4	TRBJ1-1	15	CASSFLRGGETEAFF
TRBV10-3	TRBJ1-2	13	CAIQGQEGYGYTF
TRBV9	TRBJ2-2	14	CASRTSGNTGELFF
TRBV5-1	TRBJ2-2	13	CASSYRTTGELFF
TRBV6-1	TRBJ2-3	15	CASRPGGQGFYTQYF
TRBV18	TRBJ2-3	12	CASSQDRGPQYF
TRBV3-1	TRBJ2-1	13	CASSQALGNEQFF
TRBV5-1	TRBJ2-2	14	CASSSGSNTGELFF
TRBV5-5	TRBJ1-2	15	CASSLALRQGNGYTF
TRBV20-1	TRBJ2-1	13	CSAPASSYNEQFF
TRBV5-5	TRBJ2-6	18	CASSWGTGDSSGANVLTF
TRBV5-5	TRBJ2-5	15	CASSFVAGRWETQYF
TRBV7-9	TRBJ2-7	13	CASSLASTYEQYF
TRBV20-1	TRBJ2-7	12	CSAWDRSYEQYF
TRBV20-1	TRBJ1-1	13	CSAARGLGAEAFF
TRBV29-1	TRBJ2-5	13	CSVPPGQGETQYF
TRBV29-1	TRBJ1-1	12	CSVFSSPSEAFF
TRBV27	TRBJ2-3	13	CASRRGSGATQYF
TRBV19	TRBJ2-1	11	CASSGNNEQFF
TRBV12-3/TRBV12-4	TRBJ2-3	15	CASSSDSGRADTQYF
TRBV10-3	TRBJ2-7	14	CASRRDTNTYEQYF
TRBV7-6	TRBJ2-7	15	CASSPHPVGPYEQYF
TRBV20-1	TRBJ2-2	14	CSARGSRNTGELFF
TRBV27	TRBJ2-7	13	CATSIRPSYEQYF
TRBV20-1	TRBJ2-7	16	CSARNRVFKGFIAQYF
TRBV29-1	TRBJ1-2	14	CSVEVPTPIYGYTF
TRBV20-1	TRBJ2-1	13	CSASGRAGNEQFF